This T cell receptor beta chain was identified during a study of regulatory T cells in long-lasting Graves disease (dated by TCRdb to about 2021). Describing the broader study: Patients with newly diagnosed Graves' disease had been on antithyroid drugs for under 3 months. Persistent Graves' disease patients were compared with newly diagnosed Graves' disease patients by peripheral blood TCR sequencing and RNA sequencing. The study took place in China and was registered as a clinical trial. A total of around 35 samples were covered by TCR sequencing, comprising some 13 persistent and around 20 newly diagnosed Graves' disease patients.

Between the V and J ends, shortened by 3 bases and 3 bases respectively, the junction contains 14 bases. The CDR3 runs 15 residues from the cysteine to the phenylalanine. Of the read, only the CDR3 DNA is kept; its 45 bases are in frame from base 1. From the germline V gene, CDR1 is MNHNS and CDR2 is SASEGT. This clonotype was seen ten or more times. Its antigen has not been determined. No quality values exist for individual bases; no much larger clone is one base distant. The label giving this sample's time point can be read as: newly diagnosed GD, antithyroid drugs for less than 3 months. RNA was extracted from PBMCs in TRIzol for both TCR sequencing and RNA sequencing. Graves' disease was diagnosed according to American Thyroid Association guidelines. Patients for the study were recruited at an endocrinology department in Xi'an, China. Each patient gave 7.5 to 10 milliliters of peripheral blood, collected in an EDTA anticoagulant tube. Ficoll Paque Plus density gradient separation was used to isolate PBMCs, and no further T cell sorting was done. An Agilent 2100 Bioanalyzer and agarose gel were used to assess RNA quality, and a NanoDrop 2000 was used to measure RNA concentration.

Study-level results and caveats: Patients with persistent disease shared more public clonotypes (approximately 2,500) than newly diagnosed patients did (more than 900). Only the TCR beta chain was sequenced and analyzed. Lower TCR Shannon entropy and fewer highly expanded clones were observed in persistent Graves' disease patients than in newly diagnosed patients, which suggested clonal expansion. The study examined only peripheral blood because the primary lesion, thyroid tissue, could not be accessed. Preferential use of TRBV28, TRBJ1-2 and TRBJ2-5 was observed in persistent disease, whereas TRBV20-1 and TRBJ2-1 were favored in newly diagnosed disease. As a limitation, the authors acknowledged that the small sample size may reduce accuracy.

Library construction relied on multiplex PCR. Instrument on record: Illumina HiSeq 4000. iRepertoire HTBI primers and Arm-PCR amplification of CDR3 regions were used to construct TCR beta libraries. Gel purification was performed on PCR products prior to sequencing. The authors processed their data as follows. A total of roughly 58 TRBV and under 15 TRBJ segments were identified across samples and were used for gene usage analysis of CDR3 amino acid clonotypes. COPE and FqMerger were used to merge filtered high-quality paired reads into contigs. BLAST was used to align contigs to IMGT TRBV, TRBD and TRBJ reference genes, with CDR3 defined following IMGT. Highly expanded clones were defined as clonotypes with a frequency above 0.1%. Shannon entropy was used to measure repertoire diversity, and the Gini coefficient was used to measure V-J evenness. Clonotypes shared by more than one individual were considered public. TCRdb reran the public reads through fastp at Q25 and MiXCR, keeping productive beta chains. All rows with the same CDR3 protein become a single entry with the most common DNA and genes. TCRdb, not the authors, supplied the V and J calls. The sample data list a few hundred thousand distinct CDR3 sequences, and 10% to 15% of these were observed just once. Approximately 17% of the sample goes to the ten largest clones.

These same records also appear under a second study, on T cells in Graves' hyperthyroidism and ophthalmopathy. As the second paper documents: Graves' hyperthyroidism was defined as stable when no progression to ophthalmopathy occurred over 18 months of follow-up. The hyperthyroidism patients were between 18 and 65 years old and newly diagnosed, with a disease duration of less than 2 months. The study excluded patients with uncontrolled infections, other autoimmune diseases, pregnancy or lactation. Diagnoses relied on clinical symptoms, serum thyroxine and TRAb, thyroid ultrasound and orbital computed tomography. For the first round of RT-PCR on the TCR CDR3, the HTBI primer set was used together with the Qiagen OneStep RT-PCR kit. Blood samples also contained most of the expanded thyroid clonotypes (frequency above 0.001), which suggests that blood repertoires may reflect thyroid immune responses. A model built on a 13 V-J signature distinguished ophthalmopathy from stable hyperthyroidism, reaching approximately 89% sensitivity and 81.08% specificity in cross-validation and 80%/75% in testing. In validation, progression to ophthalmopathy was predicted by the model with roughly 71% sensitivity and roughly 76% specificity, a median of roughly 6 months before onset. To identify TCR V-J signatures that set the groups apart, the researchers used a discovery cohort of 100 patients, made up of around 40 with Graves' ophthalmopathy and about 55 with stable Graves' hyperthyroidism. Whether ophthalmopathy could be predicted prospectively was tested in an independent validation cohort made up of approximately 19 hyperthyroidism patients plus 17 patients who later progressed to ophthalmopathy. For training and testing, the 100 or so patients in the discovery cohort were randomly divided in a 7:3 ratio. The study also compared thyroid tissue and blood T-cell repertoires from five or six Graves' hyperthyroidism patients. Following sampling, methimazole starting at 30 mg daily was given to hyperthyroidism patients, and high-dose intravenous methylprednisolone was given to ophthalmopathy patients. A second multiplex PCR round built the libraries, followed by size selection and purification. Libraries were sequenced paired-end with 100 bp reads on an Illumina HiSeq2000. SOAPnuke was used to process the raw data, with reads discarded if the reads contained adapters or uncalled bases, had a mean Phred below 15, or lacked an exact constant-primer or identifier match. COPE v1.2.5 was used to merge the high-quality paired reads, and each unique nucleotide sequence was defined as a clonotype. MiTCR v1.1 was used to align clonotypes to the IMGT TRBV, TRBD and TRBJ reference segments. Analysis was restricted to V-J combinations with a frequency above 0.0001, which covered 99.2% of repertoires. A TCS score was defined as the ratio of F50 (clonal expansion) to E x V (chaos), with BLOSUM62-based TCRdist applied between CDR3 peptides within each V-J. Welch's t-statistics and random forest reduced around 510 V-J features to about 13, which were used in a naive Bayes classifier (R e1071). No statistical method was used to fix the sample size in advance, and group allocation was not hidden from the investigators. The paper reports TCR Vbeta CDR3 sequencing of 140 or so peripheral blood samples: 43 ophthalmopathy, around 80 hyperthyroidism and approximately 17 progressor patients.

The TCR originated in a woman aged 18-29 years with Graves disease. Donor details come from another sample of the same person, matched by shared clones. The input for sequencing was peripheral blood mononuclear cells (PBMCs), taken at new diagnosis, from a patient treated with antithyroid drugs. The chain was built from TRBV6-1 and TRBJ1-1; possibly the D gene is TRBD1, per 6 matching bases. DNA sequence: TGTGCCAGCAGTGAGTTAGCAGGGGTACACACTGAAGCTTTCTTT. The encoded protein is CASSELAGVHTEAFF.